This is a list of T cell receptor beta chains from one sample in a study of shared clonotypes between healthy human individuals. TCRdb's table, derived via immunoSEQ multiplex PCR, lists solely in-frame clones and lacks some. The sample carries around 1.9 million clones, just over 90% recorded once. The sequencing input was naive CD8+ T cells from PBMCs. The source is a man between 18 and 35 years old in good health. Some clones in this sample may be carry-over from other donors' samples. The CDR3 runs from the conserved cysteine through the conserved F or W. D genes are given only for firm matches. The size entry is marked missing in some rows and otherwise reads once, few, many or a size class.

size: .
J: TRBJ2-1
D: .
length: 13
V: TRBV19
CDR3: CASSISGVYEQFF
DNA: TGTGCCAGTAGTATCTCGGGAGTGTATGAGCAGTTCTTC

size: .
J: TRBJ2-1
D: TRBD1
length: 15
V: TRBV14
CDR3: CASSPTTGDYNEQFF
DNA: TGTGCCAGCAGCCCGACGACAGGGGACTACAATGAGCAGTTCTTC

size: .
J: TRBJ2-1
D: .
length: 16
V: TRBV6-4
CDR3: CASSDSQGANYNEQFF
DNA: TGTGCCAGCAGTGATTCCCAGGGTGCTAACTACAATGAGCAGTTCTTC

size: .
J: TRBJ2-7
D: TRBD1
length: 14
V: TRBV27
CDR3: CEIFPGQGPYEQYF
DNA: TGTGAAATTTTTCCGGGACAGGGCCCCTACGAGCAGTACTTC

size: .
J: TRBJ1-1
D: .
length: 15
V: TRBV19
CDR3: CASSISGRMNTEAFF
DNA: TGTGCCAGTAGTATATCAGGACGGATGAACACTGAAGCTTTCTTT

size: .
J: TRBJ2-1
D: .
length: 13
V: TRBV27
CDR3: CASSLPGYNEQFF
DNA: TGTGCCAGCAGTTTACCCGGGTACAATGAGCAGTTCTTC

size: .
J: TRBJ2-1
D: .
length: 14
V: TRBV6-5
CDR3: CASSYSGPPAEQFF
DNA: TGTGCCAGCAGTTACTCCGGGCCGCCGGCTGAGCAGTTCTTC

size: .
J: TRBJ1-2
D: .
length: 15
V: TRBV5-6
CDR3: CASSLEGWDDYGYTF
DNA: TGTGCCAGCAGCTTGGAGGGCTGGGATGACTATGGCTACACCTTC

size: .
J: TRBJ2-5
D: .
length: 14
V: TRBV9
CDR3: CASSPPPGEETQYF
DNA: TGTGCCAGCAGCCCACCCCCTGGGGAGGAGACCCAGTACTTC

size: .
J: TRBJ1-1
D: .
length: 14
V: TRBV7-8
CDR3: CASSLSAGSGWAFF
DNA: TGTGCCAGCAGCTTAAGTGCGGGTTCAGGTTGGGCTTTCTTT

size: .
J: TRBJ2-7
D: .
length: 13
V: TRBV19
CDR3: CASSIAETYEQYF
DNA: TGTGCCAGTAGTATCGCGGAAACCTACGAGCAGTACTTC

size: once
J: TRBJ2-2
D: TRBD1
length: 14
V: TRBV6-5
CDR3: CASSYDRVAGELFF
DNA: TGTGCCAGCAGTTACGACAGGGTCGCCGGGGAGCTGTTTTTT

size: .
J: TRBJ2-1
D: TRBD1
length: 15
V: TRBV29-1
CDR3: CSVEATGAFYNEQFF
DNA: TGCAGCGTTGAAGCGACAGGGGCTTTCTACAATGAGCAGTTCTTC

size: .
J: TRBJ2-7
D: .
length: 16
V: TRBV5-6
CDR3: CASSLGTGRGLREQYF
DNA: TGTGCCAGCAGCTTGGGGACAGGGAGGGGATTACGCGAGCAGTACTTC

size: .
J: TRBJ2-5
D: TRBD2
length: 15
V: TRBV5-1
CDR3: CASSLELAGQETQYF
DNA: TGCGCCAGCAGCTTGGAGCTAGCGGGACAAGAGACCCAGTACTTC

size: .
J: TRBJ2-1
D: TRBD1
length: 12
V: TRBV15
CDR3: CATRQQGDEQFF
DNA: TGTGCCACCAGACAACAGGGGGATGAGCAGTTCTTC

size: .
J: TRBJ2-7
D: TRBD1
length: 15
V: TRBV28
CDR3: CASSSTGTGDREQYF
DNA: TGTGCCAGCAGTTCCACCGGGACAGGGGACCGCGAGCAGTACTTC

size: .
J: TRBJ2-5
D: .
length: 15
V: TRBV6-1
CDR3: CASRPPSHLGKTQYF
DNA: TGTGCCAGCAGGCCCCCGTCGCACCTTGGGAAGACCCAGTACTTC

size: .
J: TRBJ2-7
D: TRBD2
length: 12
V: TRBV10-3
CDR3: CAVGTSYNEQYF
DNA: TGTGCCGTTGGGACTAGCTACAACGAGCAGTACTTC

size: .
J: TRBJ2-2
D: .
length: 15
V: TRBV6-5
CDR3: CASKGGTTNTGELFF
DNA: TGTGCCAGCAAGGGGGGCACGACGAACACCGGGGAGCTGTTTTTT

size: .
J: TRBJ2-6
D: .
length: 18
V: TRBV7-8
CDR3: CASSPVRGGSSGANVLTF
DNA: TGTGCCAGCAGCCCGGTGCGAGGGGGTAGCTCTGGGGCCAACGTCCTGACTTTC

size: .
J: TRBJ2-7
D: TRBD2
length: 17
V: TRBV30
CDR3: CACPRWDYLRGSYEQYF
DNA: TGTGCCTGCCCCAGGTGGGACTATCTGAGAGGATCCTACGAGCAGTACTTC

size: .
J: TRBJ2-5
D: .
length: 16
V: TRBV7-9
CDR3: CASSFPLAASDQTQYF
DNA: TGTGCCAGCAGCTTCCCGTTAGCGGCTAGCGACCAGACCCAGTACTTC

size: .
J: TRBJ2-7
D: .
length: 13
V: TRBV9
CDR3: CASSGQGWDEQYF
DNA: TGTGCCAGCAGCGGGCAGGGCTGGGACGAGCAGTACTTC

size: .
J: TRBJ2-7
D: .
length: 14
V: TRBV13
CDR3: CASSLTGALYEQYF
DNA: TGTGCCAGCAGCTTAACCGGGGCCCTCTACGAGCAGTACTTC

size: few
J: TRBJ1-1
D: .
length: 16
V: TRBV10-3
CDR3: CAISDLWVTMNTEAFF
DNA: TGTGCCATCAGTGACCTTTGGGTCACAATGAACACTGAAGCTTTCTTT

size: .
J: TRBJ2-2
D: .
length: 14
V: TRBV12-5
CDR3: CASGLDGNTGELFF
DNA: TGTGCTAGTGGTTTGGATGGGAACACCGGGGAGCTGTTTTTT

size: .
J: TRBJ1-5
D: TRBD1
length: 16
V: TRBV27
CDR3: CASSLGQGHSNQPQHF
DNA: TGTGCCAGCAGTCTAGGACAGGGACATAGCAATCAGCCCCAGCATTTT

size: .
J: TRBJ1-1
D: .
length: 16
V: TRBV18
CDR3: CASSPGFVRVNTEAFF
DNA: TGTGCCAGCTCACCAGGGTTTGTCAGGGTGAACACTGAAGCTTTCTTT

size: .
J: TRBJ2-7
D: TRBD1
length: 14
V: TRBV10-3
CDR3: CAIRPGTGVGEQYF
DNA: TGTGCCATCAGGCCGGGGACAGGGGTCGGCGAGCAGTACTTC

size: .
J: TRBJ1-1
D: .
length: 13
V: TRBV7-9
CDR3: CASKVEGYTEAFF
DNA: TGTGCCAGTAAAGTTGAGGGGTACACTGAAGCTTTCTTT

size: .
J: TRBJ1-2
D: .
length: 14
V: TRBV27
CDR3: CASSFTPGRVGYTF
DNA: TGTGCCAGCAGTTTTACACCAGGGAGAGTCGGCTACACCTTC

size: .
J: TRBJ1-2
D: TRBD1
length: 15
V: TRBV29-1
CDR3: CSVVPQGGRVDGYTF
DNA: TGCAGCGTTGTTCCCCAGGGGGGACGAGTCGATGGCTACACCTTC

size: .
J: TRBJ2-1
D: .
length: 17
V: TRBV27
CDR3: CASSLLSGQGPYNEQFF
DNA: TGTGCCAGCAGTTTACTAAGTGGTCAGGGGCCCTACAATGAGCAGTTCTTC

size: .
J: TRBJ2-5
D: .
length: 15
V: TRBV19
CDR3: CASSIVDREEETQYF
DNA: TGTGCCAGTAGTATAGTTGACAGGGAGGAGGAGACCCAGTACTTC

size: .
J: TRBJ1-1
D: .
length: 15
V: TRBV2
CDR3: CASSEVLSFNTEAFF
DNA: TGTGCCAGCAGTGAGGTTCTCAGCTTTAACACTGAAGCTTTCTTT

size: .
J: TRBJ2-2
D: TRBD2
length: 18
V: TRBV6-1
CDR3: CASSEAKGSGRGTGELFF
DNA: TGTGCCAGCAGTGAAGCTAAAGGCAGCGGGAGGGGCACCGGGGAGCTGTTTTTT

size: .
J: TRBJ2-7
D: .
length: 13
V: TRBV30
CDR3: CAWSVALPYEQYF
DNA: TGTGCCTGGAGTGTAGCCCTACCCTACGAGCAGTACTTC

size: .
J: TRBJ1-5
D: TRBD1
length: 16
V: TRBV28
CDR3: CASRLRDRGADQPQHF
DNA: TGTGCCAGCAGGCTGAGGGACAGGGGGGCAGATCAGCCCCAGCATTTT

size: .
J: TRBJ1-1
D: .
length: 14
V: TRBV27
CDR3: CASSLHGTNTEAFF
DNA: TGTGCCAGCAGTTTACACGGGACAAACACTGAAGCTTTCTTT

size: .
J: TRBJ2-3
D: .
length: 16
V: TRBV19
CDR3: CASSIERGKSTDTQYF
DNA: TGTGCCAGTAGTATTGAACGGGGGAAGAGCACAGATACGCAGTATTTT

size: .
J: TRBJ2-7
D: .
length: 12
V: TRBV19
CDR3: CASSSYNGEQYF
DNA: TGTGCCAGTAGTAGCTACAACGGGGAGCAGTACTTC

size: .
J: TRBJ2-2
D: TRBD1
length: 15
V: TRBV29-1
CDR3: CSVEQGQGFTGELFF
DNA: TGCAGCGTTGAACAAGGACAGGGATTCACCGGGGAGCTGTTTTTT

size: .
J: TRBJ2-1
D: TRBD2
length: 14
V: TRBV9
CDR3: CASSASGSFGEQFF
DNA: TGTGCCAGCAGCGCTAGCGGGAGTTTTGGGGAGCAGTTCTTC

size: few
J: TRBJ2-7
D: TRBD1
length: 14
V: TRBV27
CDR3: CASSFTGGSYEQYF
DNA: TGTGCCAGCAGTTTTACAGGGGGCTCCTACGAGCAGTACTTC

size: .
J: TRBJ2-7
D: .
length: 15
V: TRBV7-9
CDR3: CASSSIGAGRYEQYF
DNA: TGTGCCAGCAGCTCCATTGGAGCAGGGCGGTACGAGCAGTACTTC

size: .
J: TRBJ2-1
D: TRBD2
length: 16
V: TRBV5-1
CDR3: CASSSALAAKDNEQFF
DNA: TGCGCCAGCAGCAGCGCACTAGCGGCCAAGGACAATGAGCAGTTCTTC

size: .
J: TRBJ2-7
D: .
length: 15
V: TRBV18
CDR3: CASSPRRAEGYEQYF
DNA: TGTGCCAGCTCCCCTCGCAGGGCGGAGGGCTACGAGCAGTACTTC

size: .
J: TRBJ2-2
D: .
length: 16
V: TRBV19
CDR3: CASSLLGTTNTGELFF
DNA: TGTGCCAGTAGTCTTCTGGGGACCACGAACACCGGGGAGCTGTTTTTT

size: .
J: TRBJ1-1
D: .
length: 11
V: TRBV28
CDR3: CASSWERAAFF
DNA: TGTGCCAGCAGTTGGGAAAGGGCTGCTTTCTTT

size: once
J: TRBJ2-7
D: .
length: 11
V: TRBV11-2
CDR3: CASTPESEQYF
DNA: TGTGCCAGCACCCCAGAAAGCGAGCAGTACTTC

size: .
J: TRBJ2-1
D: TRBD1
length: 18
V: TRBV28
CDR3: CASSFSTGTGVGYNEQFF
DNA: TGTGCCAGCAGTTTCTCCACCGGGACAGGGGTTGGCTACAATGAGCAGTTCTTC

size: .
J: TRBJ1-5
D: .
length: 14
V: TRBV6-5
CDR3: CASSLVGVYQPQHF
DNA: TGTGCCAGCAGTTTGGTGGGGGTTTACCAGCCCCAGCATTTT

size: .
J: TRBJ1-1
D: TRBD1
length: 14
V: TRBV4-3
CDR3: CASSQTLGQGEAFF
DNA: TGCGCCAGCAGCCAAACCCTTGGACAGGGTGAAGCTTTCTTT

size: few
J: TRBJ2-1
D: .
length: 12
V: TRBV19
CDR3: CASSIPRDRQFF
DNA: TGTGCCAGTAGTATCCCCCGGGATCGCCAGTTCTTC